The 26 T cell receptor beta chains below were found in one sample sequenced in a study of T cell changes during pregnancy in multiple sclerosis. Generated by immunoSEQ multiplex PCR, the TCRdb table keeps only in-frame clones and is missing some. The table has about 18,000 clones, 85% to 90% seen once. Sequences were derived from CD8+ T cells from peripheral blood mononuclear cells, sampled after pregnancy. The source is a female donor with multiple sclerosis, enrolled in a pregnancy study.

The V call is TRBV27, the J call TRBJ2-7; a possible D gene is TRBD2 (5 bases). Germline loops: CDR1 MNHEY, CDR2 SMNVEV (reference sequence). This CDR3 is 14 amino acids long. Between the trimmed V and J ends, which lost 3 bases and 5 bases, there was a span of 14 bases. CDR3 loop: CASSFTGDGDEQYF. The DNA for the CDR3 is TGTGCCAGCAGTTTTACCGGGGATGGGGACGAGCAGTACTTC.

V usage is TRBV6-5 and J usage is TRBJ2-3; D may be TRBD1 (6 bases). The V end lost 5 bases, the J end lost 1 base, and 13 bases lay between the germline ends. This CDR3 is built from 15 residues. Germline lookup yields CDR1 MNHEY and CDR2 SVGAGI. The CDR3, as DNA: TGTGCCAGCAGTCCCAGGGACACTGGCACAGATACGCAGTATTTT. Translation gives CASSPRDTGTDTQYF.

The chain employs TRBV5-6 and TRBJ2-5, with TRBD2 matching over 11 bases. The V segment lost 3 bases and the J segment 3 bases; nucleotides outside the gene matches: 10. The V gene's germline CDR1 is SGHDT and CDR2 YYEEEE. The CDR3 runs to 17 residues. Written as DNA, the CDR3 is TGTGCCAGCAGCTGGGGATCTAGCGGGAGGACCAAAGAGACCCAGTACTTC. This sequence encodes CASSWGSSGRTKETQYF.

The rearrangement links TRBV5-4 to TRBJ2-2; 14 bases agree with TRBD2. The CDR3 has 17 amino acids. V lost 6 bases to trimming and J lost 5 bases; unmatched junction nucleotides: 9. The germline gives CDR1 SGHNT, CDR2 YYREEE (reference sequence). The CDR3 loop reads CASTQGLAGAGTGELFF. The DNA for the CDR3 is TGTGCCAGCACCCAGGGACTAGCGGGAGCTGGAACCGGGGAGCTGTTTTTT.

The chain recombines TRBV7-3 with TRBJ2-1; TRBD2 agrees at 15 bases. Per germline, CDR1 SGHTA and CDR2 FQGTGA. Germline trimming cut 5 bases from V and 0 bases from J; bases unmatched to any gene: 8. The CDR3 runs 19 residues. This chain's CDR3 is CASSLGLAGGYSSYNEQFF. The CDR3 region has the DNA TGTGCCAGCAGCCTGGGACTAGCGGGAGGCTATAGCTCCTACAATGAGCAGTTCTTC.

This sequence joins TRBV27 and TRBJ2-5; the match to TRBD2 covers 7 bases. Trimming removed 5 bases from V and 5 bases from J; junction bases left unmatched: 11. Germline loops: CDR1 MNHEY, CDR2 SMNVEV (reference sequence). The CDR3 is 15 amino acids. CDR3 residues: CASSLGGGAGETQYF. The DNA for the CDR3 is TGTGCCAGCAGTCTCGGGGGAGGGGCCGGGGAGACCCAGTACTTC.

The chain uses TRBV5-6 and TRBJ2-7; 10 bases are a match to TRBD1. The CDR3 has 16 amino acids. Germline CDR1 reads SGHDT; CDR2 reads YYEEEE. V gave up 0 bases and J gave up 1 base; unmatched junction bases: 4. CDR3 residues: CASSLAEDRGSYEQYF. As DNA, the CDR3 is TGTGCCAGCAGCTTGGCCGAGGACAGGGGGTCCTACGAGCAGTACTTC.

This clone was counted only a few times. The chain links TRBV28 to TRBJ2-1; TRBD2 matches at 8 bases. CDR1 and CDR2 (germline): MDHEN, SYDVKM. V dropped 2 bases and J dropped 3; count of bases not matched to a gene: 6. The CDR3 has 16 residues. The CDR3 nucleotides read TGTGCCAGCAGTTTAAATAGCGGGACCTTCTACAATGAGCAGTTCTTC. Its translation: CASSLNSGTFYNEQFF.

The chain is built from TRBV18 and TRBJ2-1; perhaps TRBD1 as D (5 bases). CDR1 is KGHSH, CDR2 LQKENI, per germline. The CDR3 runs to 13 residues. Trimming shortened V by 6 bases and J by 9 bases, and 15 bases separated the two germline ends. CDR3 DNA: TGTGCCAGCTCTACTTGGGGCGACAGTGAGCAGTTCTTC. Protein: CASSTWGDSEQFF. The whole variable domain, filled in from reference TRBV18 and TRBJ2-1, reads NAGVMQNPRHLVRRRGQEARLRCSPMKGHSHVYWYRQLPEEGLKFMVYLQKENIIDESGMPKERFSAEFPKEGPSILRIQQVVRGDSAAYFCASSTWGDSEQFFGPGTRLTVL.

The genes are TRBV6-5 and TRBJ2-1; D might be TRBD2 (5 bases). CDR1 is MNHEY, CDR2 SVGAGI, per germline. CDR3 length equals 12 residues. The V end lost 8 bases, the J end lost 0 bases, and 5 bases lay between the germline ends. This chain's CDR3 is CASAGSYNEQFF. In nucleotides, the CDR3 is TGTGCCAGCGCGGGCTCCTACAATGAGCAGTTCTTC.

This clone has a count of ten or more. The V gene is TRBV5-6, the J gene TRBJ2-1, with D possibly being TRBD1 (6 bases). The CDR3 sequence is 14 residues long. Trimming shortened V by 5 bases and J by 0 bases, and 9 bases separated the two germline ends. In germline, CDR1 is SGHDT, CDR2 YYEEEE. In DNA form, the CDR3 reads TGTGCCAGCAGTGGACAGAACTCCTACAATGAGCAGTTCTTC. Residues: CASSGQNSYNEQFF.

The CDR3 spells CASSGWGGDSTDTQYF. DNA for the CDR3: TGTGCCAGCAGCGGGTGGGGGGGGGATAGCACAGATACGCAGTATTTT. This chain uses TRBV5-6 with TRBJ2-3, with 7 bases lining up with TRBD2. The CDR3 loop spans 16 amino acids. Germline CDR1 reads SGHDT; CDR2 reads YYEEEE. After removal of 4 bases from V and 0 bases from J, the junction contained 8 bases not matched to a gene.

The chain carries TRBV30 and TRBJ1-5; D is unresolved. V gave up 1 base and J gave up 7 bases, with 14 bases separating them. The CDR3 consists of 14 residues. In germline, CDR1 is GTSNPN, CDR2 SVGIG (reference sequence). This chain's CDR3 is CAWSGRGGVQPQHF. The CDR3 bases are TGTGCCTGGAGTGGCAGAGGTGGTGTACAGCCCCAGCATTTT.

The rearrangement uses TRBV6-1 and TRBJ2-6; no clear D. CDR3 length: 15 amino acids. Trimming left V 5 bases short and J 4 bases short, with 12 bases between. CDR1 is MNHNS, CDR2 SASEGT, per germline. In DNA, the CDR3 is TGTGCCAGCAGTCTTGTAAGGAGCGGGGCCAACGTCCTGACTTTC. Its protein product is CASSLVRSGANVLTF.

This rearrangement joins TRBV30 to TRBJ2-5; 9 nucleotides agree with TRBD1. Trimming cost V 2 bases and J 5 bases; bases outside gene matches: 12. The CDR3 is 16 residues long. The germline V gene has CDR1 GTSNPN and CDR2 SVGIG (reference sequence). CDR3 DNA sequence: TGTGCCTGGAGTAATCCAGCTCCCACAGGGGGCGAGACCCAGTACTTC. It yields the protein CAWSNPAPTGGETQYF. Full variable domain (missing parts from reference TRBV30 and TRBJ2-5): SQTIHQWPATLVQPVGSPLSLECTVEGTSNPNLYWYRQAAGRGLQLLFYSVGIGQISSEVPQNLSASRPQDRQFILSSKKLLLSDSGFYLCAWSNPAPTGGETQYFGPGTRLLVL.

This chain joins TRBV4-2 and TRBJ2-7, with 10 positions matching TRBD2. With V trimmed by 1 base and J by 1 base, 10 bases remained unmatched. The CDR3 runs 18 residues. The germline CDR1 and CDR2 sequences are LGHNA and YNFKEQ. The CDR3 loop reads CASSQVSGVAGGSYEQYF. The CDR3 DNA reads as TGTGCCAGCAGCCAAGTCTCCGGGGTAGCGGGAGGATCCTACGAGCAGTACTTC.

V and J are TRBV11-3 and TRBJ1-1; unclear D gene. The ends were cut back, 0 bases at V and 2 bases at J, with 7 bases in the middle. Germline V CDR1 and CDR2: SGHNT, YENEEA. The CDR3 has 14 residues. The CDR3 reads CASSLDRVNTEAFF. The CDR3 nucleotides are TGTGCCAGCAGCTTAGATCGGGTCAACACTGAAGCTTTCTTT. Full variable domain (rest looked up from reference TRBV11-3 and TRBJ1-1): EAGVVQSPRYKIIEKKQPVAFWCNPISGHNTLYWYLQNLGQGPELLIRYENEEAVDDSQLPKDRFSAERLKGVDSTLKIQPAELGDSAVYLCASSLDRVNTEAFFGQGTRLTVV.

The V gene is TRBV9, the J gene TRBJ2-7, with 7 bases lining up with TRBD1. Looked up from germline, CDR1 is SGDLS and CDR2 is YYNGEE. CDR3 length: 16 amino acids. V was pared by 4 bases and J by 2 bases, with 12 bases of the junction left unmatched. Written as DNA, the CDR3 is TGTGCCAGCAGCTATCACGGGACAGTAGCTGCCTACGAGCAGTACTTC. This codes for CASSYHGTVAAYEQYF.

The sample holds a few counts of this clone. CDR3 amino acids: CASSLSEGGPYEQYF. The CDR3, as DNA: TGTGCCAGCAGCTTATCCGAAGGGGGCCCGTACGAGCAGTACTTC. This chain joins TRBV7-2 and TRBJ2-7; the match to TRBD1 covers 7 bases. Germline values: CDR1 SGHTA, CDR2 FQGNSA. V was pared by 2 bases and J by 4 bases, with 8 bases of the junction left unmatched. This CDR3 region has 15 residues.

This clone occurred once. The chain couples TRBV19 to TRBJ1-2; 8 nucleotides line up with TRBD1. The V and J ends lost 4 bases and 1 base, in that order; junction bases with no gene match: 5. Per the germline V gene, CDR1 is LNHDA and CDR2 is SQIVND (reference sequence). The CDR3 runs to 15 residues. The CDR3 sequence is CASSKGQEINYGYTF. The CDR3, as DNA: TGTGCCAGTAGTAAGGGACAGGAGATTAACTATGGCTACACCTTC.

This clone was observed a few times. This chain uses TRBV5-1 with TRBJ2-7, with 10 nucleotides matching TRBD2. The CDR3 loop spans 13 amino acids. V lost 5 bases and J lost 6; bases outside the gene matches: 5. CDR1 is SGHRS, CDR2 YFSETQ, per germline. In nucleotides, the CDR3 is TGCGCCAGCAGAAAGCGGGAGGGGTCCGAGCAGTACTTC. This codes for CASRKREGSEQYF.

The chain carries TRBV6-5 and TRBJ2-3; D gene unclear. Germline-derived CDR1 and CDR2 are MNHEY and SVGAGI. This CDR3 is built from 13 residues. V lost 0 bases and J 3 bases, leaving 4 bases between the germline ends. This chain's CDR3 is CASSYSETDTQYF. In DNA form, the CDR3 reads TGTGCCAGCAGTTACTCAGAGACAGATACGCAGTATTTT.

This clone was found once. CDR3 DNA sequence: TGTGCCAGCAGCTTCCTATCCTACGAGCAGTACTTC. Its protein product is CASSFLSYEQYF. This chain joins TRBV7-9 and TRBJ2-7, with D unclear. The CDR3 is 12 residues long. Trimming stripped 3 bases from V and 1 base from J, with 4 bases between. Germline CDR1 and CDR2: SEHNR and FQNEAQ (reference sequence).

The chain uses TRBV5-6 and TRBJ2-3; D might be TRBD2 (5 bases). This CDR3 has 16 amino acids. In germline, CDR1 is SGHDT, CDR2 YYEEEE. Trimming shortened V by 4 bases and J by 0 bases, and 15 bases separated the two germline ends. The CDR3 DNA reads as TGTGCCAGCAGCGGCCCCGGGGAACCTAGCACAGATACGCAGTATTTT. Protein sequence: CASSGPGEPSTDTQYF.

This chain connects TRBV6-5 to TRBJ2-1, with D possibly matching TRBD2 (5 bases). CDR1 and CDR2 from the germline V gene are MNHEY and SVGAGI. Between the trimmed V and J ends, which lost 7 bases and 3 bases, there was a span of 13 bases. The CDR3 length is 14 residues. The CDR3 spells CASKAESLYNEQFF. The DNA for the CDR3 is TGTGCCAGCAAAGCGGAAAGCCTCTACAATGAGCAGTTCTTC.

Only one count was recorded for this clone. The J gene is TRBJ2-2, the V gene TRBV2; maybe TRBD2 (7 bases). V was cut by 3 bases and J by 6 bases, with 8 bases left in between. Looked up from germline, CDR1 is SNHLY and CDR2 is FYNNEI. CDR3 length: 13 amino acids. In DNA, the CDR3 is TGTGCCAGCAGTGAGCGGGGGCCCGGGGAGCTGTTTTTT. Its protein product is CASSERGPGELFF.